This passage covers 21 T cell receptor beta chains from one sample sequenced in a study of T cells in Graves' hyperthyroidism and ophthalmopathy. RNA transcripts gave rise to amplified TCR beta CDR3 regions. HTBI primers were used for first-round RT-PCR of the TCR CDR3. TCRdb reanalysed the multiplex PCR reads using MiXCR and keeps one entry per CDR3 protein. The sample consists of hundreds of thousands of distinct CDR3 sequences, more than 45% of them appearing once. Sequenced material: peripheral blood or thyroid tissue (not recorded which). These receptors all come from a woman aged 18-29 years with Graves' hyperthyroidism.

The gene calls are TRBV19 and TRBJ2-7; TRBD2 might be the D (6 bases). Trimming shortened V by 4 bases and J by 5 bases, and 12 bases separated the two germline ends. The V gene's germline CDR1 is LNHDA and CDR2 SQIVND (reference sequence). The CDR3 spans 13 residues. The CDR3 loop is CASSTGLEHEQYF. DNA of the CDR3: TGTGCCAGTAGTACGGGACTGGAGCACGAGCAGTACTTC.

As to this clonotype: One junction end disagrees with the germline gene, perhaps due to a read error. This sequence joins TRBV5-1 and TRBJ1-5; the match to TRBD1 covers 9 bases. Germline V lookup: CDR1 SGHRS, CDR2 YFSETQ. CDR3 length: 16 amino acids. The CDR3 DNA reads TGTGCCAGCAGCCCGATAACAGGGGGCCCGCGTCAGCCCCAGCATTTT. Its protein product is CASSPITGGPRQPQHF.

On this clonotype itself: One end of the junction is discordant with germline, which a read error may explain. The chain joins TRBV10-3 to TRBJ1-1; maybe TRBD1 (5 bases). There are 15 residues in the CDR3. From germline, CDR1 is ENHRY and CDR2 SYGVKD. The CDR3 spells CASSYSGGWGTEAFF. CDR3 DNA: TGTGCCAGCAGTTACTCGGGGGGGTGGGGCACTGAAGCTTTCTTT.

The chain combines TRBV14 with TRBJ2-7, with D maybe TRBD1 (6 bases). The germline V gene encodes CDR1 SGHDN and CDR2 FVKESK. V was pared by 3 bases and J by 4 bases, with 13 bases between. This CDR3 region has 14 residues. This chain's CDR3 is CASSQEQGYYEQYF. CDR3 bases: TGTGCCAGCAGCCAGGAACAGGGATATTACGAGCAGTACTTC. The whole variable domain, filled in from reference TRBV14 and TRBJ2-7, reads EAGVTQFPSHSVIEKGQTVTLRCDPISGHDNLYWYRRVMGKEIKFLLHFVKESKQDESGMPNNRFLAERTGGTYSTLKVQPAELEDSGVYFCASSQEQGYYEQYFGPGTRLTVT.

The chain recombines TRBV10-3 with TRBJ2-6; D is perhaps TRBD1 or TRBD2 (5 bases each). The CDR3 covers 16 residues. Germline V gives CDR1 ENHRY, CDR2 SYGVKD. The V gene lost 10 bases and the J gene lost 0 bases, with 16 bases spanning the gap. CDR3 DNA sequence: TGTGCCAGCACGGGACGCCCCTCCTCTGGGGCCAACGTCCTGACTTTC. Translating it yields CASTGRPSSGANVLTF.

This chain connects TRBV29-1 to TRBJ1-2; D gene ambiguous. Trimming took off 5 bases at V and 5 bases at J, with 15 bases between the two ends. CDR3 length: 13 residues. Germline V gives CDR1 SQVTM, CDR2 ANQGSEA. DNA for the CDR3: TGCAGCGTTTGGGCCGCCTCCAGTTATGGCTACACCTTC. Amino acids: CSVWAASSYGYTF. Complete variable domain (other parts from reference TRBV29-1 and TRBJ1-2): SAVISQKPSRDICQRGTSLTIQCQVDSQVTMMFWYRQQPGQSLTLIATANQGSEATYESGFVIDKFPISRPNLTFSTLTVSNMSPEDSSIYLCSVWAASSYGYTFGSGTRLTVV.

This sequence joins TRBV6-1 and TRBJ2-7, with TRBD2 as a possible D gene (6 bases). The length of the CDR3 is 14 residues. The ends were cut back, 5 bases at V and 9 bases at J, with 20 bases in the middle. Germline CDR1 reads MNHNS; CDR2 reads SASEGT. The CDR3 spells CASSRPGAPPGQYF. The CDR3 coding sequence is TGTGCCAGCAGTCGGCCGGGAGCTCCCCCCGGGCAGTACTTC.

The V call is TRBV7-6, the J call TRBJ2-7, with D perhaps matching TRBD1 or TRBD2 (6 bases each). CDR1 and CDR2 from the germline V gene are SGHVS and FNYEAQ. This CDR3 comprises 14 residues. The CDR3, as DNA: TGTGCTAGAGTTCCAAGGGGGGCACGCGACGAGCAGTACTTC. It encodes CARVPRGARDEQYF.

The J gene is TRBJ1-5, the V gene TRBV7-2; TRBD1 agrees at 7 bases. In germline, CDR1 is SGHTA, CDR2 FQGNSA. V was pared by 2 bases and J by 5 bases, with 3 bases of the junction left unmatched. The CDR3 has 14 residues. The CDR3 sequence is CASSLSTGYQPQHF. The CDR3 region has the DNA TGTGCCAGCAGCTTATCGACAGGGTATCAGCCCCAGCATTTT.

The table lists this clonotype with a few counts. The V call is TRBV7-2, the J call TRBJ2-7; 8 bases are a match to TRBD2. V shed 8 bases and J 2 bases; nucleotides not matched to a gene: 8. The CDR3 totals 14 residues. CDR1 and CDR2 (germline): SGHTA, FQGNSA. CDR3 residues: CASGVAGGTYEQYF. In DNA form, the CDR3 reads TGTGCCAGCGGCGTTGCGGGAGGAACCTACGAGCAGTACTTC.

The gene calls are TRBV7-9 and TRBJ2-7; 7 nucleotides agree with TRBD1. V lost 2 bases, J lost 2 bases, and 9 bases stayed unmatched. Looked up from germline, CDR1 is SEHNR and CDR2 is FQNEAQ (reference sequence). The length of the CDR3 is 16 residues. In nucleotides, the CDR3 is TGTGCCAGCAGCTTACTGGTAGGGGGCGAGGCCTACGAGCAGTACTTC. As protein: CASSLLVGGEAYEQYF.

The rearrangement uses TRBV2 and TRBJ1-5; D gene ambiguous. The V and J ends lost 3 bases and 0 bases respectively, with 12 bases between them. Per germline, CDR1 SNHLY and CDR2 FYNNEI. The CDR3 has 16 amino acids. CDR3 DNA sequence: TGTGCCAGCAGTGATCAGGAACCATATAGCAATCAGCCCCAGCATTTT. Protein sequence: CASSDQEPYSNQPQHF.

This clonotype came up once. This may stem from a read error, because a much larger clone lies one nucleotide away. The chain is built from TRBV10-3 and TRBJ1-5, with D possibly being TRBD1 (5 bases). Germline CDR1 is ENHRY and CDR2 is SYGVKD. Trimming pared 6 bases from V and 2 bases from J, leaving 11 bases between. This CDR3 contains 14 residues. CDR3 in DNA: TGTGCCATCAGCGAGGGGAGCGGCAATCAGCCCCAGCATTTT. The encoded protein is CAISEGSGNQPQHF.

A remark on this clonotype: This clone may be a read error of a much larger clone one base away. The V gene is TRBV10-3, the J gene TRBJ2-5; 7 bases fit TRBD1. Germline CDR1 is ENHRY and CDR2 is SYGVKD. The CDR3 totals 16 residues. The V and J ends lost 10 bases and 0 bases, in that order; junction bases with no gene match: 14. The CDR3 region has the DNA TGTGCCACCAGGACCGGCATAGGGACAGACCAAGAGACCCAGTACTTC. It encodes CATRTGIGTDQETQYF.

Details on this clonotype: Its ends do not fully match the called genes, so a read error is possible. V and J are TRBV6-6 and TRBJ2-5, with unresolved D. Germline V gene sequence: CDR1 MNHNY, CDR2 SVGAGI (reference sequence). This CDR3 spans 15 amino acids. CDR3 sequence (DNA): TGTGCCACCAGTGATGCATCCGGGCCACAAGAGACCCAGTACTTC. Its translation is CATSDASGPQETQYF.

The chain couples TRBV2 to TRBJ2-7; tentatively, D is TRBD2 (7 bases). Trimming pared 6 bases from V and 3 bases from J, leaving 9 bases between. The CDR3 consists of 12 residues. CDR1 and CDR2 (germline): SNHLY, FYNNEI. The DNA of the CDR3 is TGTGCCAGCAGGAGGGGGGGCTACGAGCAGTACTTC. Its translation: CASRRGGYEQYF.

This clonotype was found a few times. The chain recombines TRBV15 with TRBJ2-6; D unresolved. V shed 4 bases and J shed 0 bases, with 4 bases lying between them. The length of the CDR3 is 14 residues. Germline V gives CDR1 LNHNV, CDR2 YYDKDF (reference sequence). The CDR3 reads CATSKASGANVLTF. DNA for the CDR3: TGTGCCACCAGCAAGGCCTCTGGGGCCAACGTCCTGACTTTC.

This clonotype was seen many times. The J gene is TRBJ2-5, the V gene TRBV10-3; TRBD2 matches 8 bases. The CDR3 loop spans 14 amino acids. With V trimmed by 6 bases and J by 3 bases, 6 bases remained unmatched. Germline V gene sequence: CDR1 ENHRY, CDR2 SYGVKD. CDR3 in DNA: TGTGCCATCAGCACTAGCGGTGATAAAGAGACCCAGTACTTC. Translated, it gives CAISTSGDKETQYF.

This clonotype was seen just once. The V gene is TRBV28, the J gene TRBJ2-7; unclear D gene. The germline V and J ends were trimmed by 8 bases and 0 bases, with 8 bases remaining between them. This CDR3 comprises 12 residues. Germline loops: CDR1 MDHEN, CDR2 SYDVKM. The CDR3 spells CASGAPSYEQYF. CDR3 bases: TGTGCCAGCGGTGCCCCCTCCTACGAGCAGTACTTC.

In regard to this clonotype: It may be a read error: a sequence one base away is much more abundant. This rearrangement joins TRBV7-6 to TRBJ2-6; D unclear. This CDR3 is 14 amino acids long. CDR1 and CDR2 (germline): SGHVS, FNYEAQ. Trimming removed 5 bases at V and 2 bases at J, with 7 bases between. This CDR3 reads CASSRKAGANVLTF. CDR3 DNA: TGTGCCAGCAGCCGAAAGGCTGGGGCCAACGTCCTGACTTTC. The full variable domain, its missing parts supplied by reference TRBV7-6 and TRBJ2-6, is GAGVSQSPRYKVTKRGQDVALRCDPISGHVSLYWYRQALGQGPEFLTYFNYEAQQDKSGLPNDRFSAERPEGSISTLTIQRTEQRDSAMYRCASSRKAGANVLTFGAGSRLTVL.

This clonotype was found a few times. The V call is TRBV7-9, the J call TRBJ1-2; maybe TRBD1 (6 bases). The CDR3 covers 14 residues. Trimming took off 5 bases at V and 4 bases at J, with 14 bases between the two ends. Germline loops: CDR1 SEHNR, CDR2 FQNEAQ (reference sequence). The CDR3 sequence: CASSGLVDSYGYTF. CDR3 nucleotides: TGTGCCAGCAGCGGCTTAGTGGACAGCTATGGCTACACCTTC. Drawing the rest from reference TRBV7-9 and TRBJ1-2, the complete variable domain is DTGVSQNPRHKITKRGQNVTFRCDPISEHNRLYWYRQTLGQGPEFLTYFQNEAQLEKSRLLSDRFSAERPKGSFSTLEIQRTEQGDSAMYLCASSGLVDSYGYTFGSGTRLTVV.